Below, 28 T cell receptor beta chains from the same sample are listed, as sequenced in a study of cytomegalovirus exposure and HLA in healthy donors. Amplification used 60 Vbeta primers and 13 Jbeta primers. TCRdb's copy holds only in-frame clones and misses some; the assay was immunoSEQ multiplex PCR. The repertoire holds about 150,000 clones, 9.4% seen once, with 1.5% to 2% in the top ten. Input material: PBMCs. These receptors were taken from a male donor in good health and CMV-seronegative.

This clone appeared a few times. The chain joins TRBV5-1 to TRBJ2-1; TRBD2 aligns across 8 bases. The ends lost 4 bases at V and 2 bases at J; junction bases unmatched: 8. The length of the CDR3 is 16 residues. Germline lookup yields CDR1 SGHRS and CDR2 YFSETQ. The CDR3 nucleotides are TGCGCCAGCAGCCCAGGGACGGGGGGGCCCTACAATGAGCAGTTCTTC. Its protein is CASSPGTGGPYNEQFF.

This chain uses TRBV5-6 with TRBJ1-5; D not resolved. Germline V CDR1 and CDR2: SGHDT, YYEEEE. The V end was cut by 4 bases, the J end by 3 bases, with 8 bases between. The CDR3 sequence is 13 residues long. The DNA for the CDR3 is TGTGCCAGCAGCGACGGGGTCAATCAGCCCCAGCATTTT. Translating it yields CASSDGVNQPQHF.

The chain links TRBV6-1 to TRBJ2-7; TRBD1 matches at 9 bases. Germline V gene data show CDR1 as MNHNS and CDR2 as SASEGT. V shed 7 bases and J 8 bases; nucleotides not matched to a gene: 6. This CDR3 is 12 amino acids long. The CDR3 sequence: CASIRDREKQYF. The CDR3 DNA reads as TGTGCCAGCATCCGGGACAGGGAAAAGCAGTACTTC.

V is TRBV7-9 and J is TRBJ2-7, with no clear D. Germline values: CDR1 SEHNR, CDR2 FQNEAQ (reference sequence). This CDR3 contains 12 residues. With 5 bases removed from V and 3 bases from J, the gap between germline ends came to 8 bases. CDR3 DNA: TGTGCCAGCAGCCTACGAATCTACGAGCAGTACTTC. It codes for CASSLRIYEQYF.

In this sample, this clone turned up a few times. V and J are TRBV25-1 and TRBJ1-1, with D perhaps matching TRBD1 (6 bases). Looked up from germline, CDR1 is MGHDK and CDR2 is SYGVNS. CDR3 length equals 14 residues. V lost 3 bases, J lost 8 bases, and 16 bases lay in between. CDR3 region: CASSDGTQPSEAFF. The CDR3 region has the DNA TGTGCCAGCAGTGACGGGACACAACCTTCCGAAGCTTTCTTT.

This clone was seen a few times. This chain joins TRBV7-2 and TRBJ2-7; 9 nucleotides agree with TRBD2. With 5 bases clipped from V and 3 bases from J, the junction kept 11 bases outside the gene matches. The CDR3 has 16 amino acids. Germline V gene data show CDR1 as SGHTA and CDR2 as FQGNSA. CDR3 protein: CASSARALAGLYEQYF. The CDR3 DNA reads as TGTGCCAGCAGCGCGAGAGCACTAGCGGGTCTCTACGAGCAGTACTTC.

V usage is TRBV2 and J usage is TRBJ2-7; D ambiguous. This CDR3 region has 11 residues. Germline V gene data show CDR1 as SNHLY and CDR2 as FYNNEI. V lost 6 bases and J 4 bases, leaving 7 bases between the germline ends. Here the CDR3 DNA reads TGTGCCAGCAGGCCGGAGTACGAGCAGTACTTC. This codes for CASRPEYEQYF.

This clone was observed a handful of times. The rearrangement links TRBV5-1 to TRBJ2-2, with TRBD1 matching over 8 bases. The CDR3 runs 16 residues. V lost 2 bases and J lost 2; bases outside the gene matches: 5. Germline V CDR1 and CDR2: SGHRS, YFSETQ. The CDR3 protein is CASSLGQGVNTGELFF. The CDR3 DNA reads TGCGCCAGCAGCTTAGGACAGGGCGTCAACACCGGGGAGCTGTTTTTT. Variable domain in full (rest from reference TRBV5-1 and TRBJ2-2): KAGVTQTPRYLIKTRGQQVTLSCSPISGHRSVSWYQQTPGQGLQFLFEYFSETQRNKGNFPGRFSGRQFSNSRSEMNVSTLELGDSALYLCASSLGQGVNTGELFFGEGSRLTVL.

This clone has only a few counts. The chain links TRBV28 to TRBJ1-2, with D uncertain. V was shortened by 6 bases and J by 0 bases, with 14 bases between the two germline ends. Germline lookup yields CDR1 MDHEN and CDR2 SYDVKM. The CDR3 consists of 15 residues. The chain's CDR3 is CASSPPREANYGYTF. CDR3 in DNA: TGTGCCAGCAGCCCTCCCCGGGAAGCTAACTATGGCTACACCTTC.

The rearrangement links TRBV9 to TRBJ1-5; TRBD1 might be the D (6 bases). The CDR3 runs 15 residues. CDR1 SGDLS and CDR2 YYNGEE come from the germline V gene. The V and J ends lost 0 bases and 3 bases respectively, with 10 bases between them. CDR3 DNA: TGTGCCAGCAGCGTAGAGGCAGGGGACAATCAGCCCCAGCATTTT. Encoded protein: CASSVEAGDNQPQHF.

V and J are TRBV21-1 and TRBJ1-6; TRBD1 is the table's D call and was not checked against the DNA. TRBV21-1 is classified as a pseudogene. This CDR3 is built from 17 residues. CDR3 in amino acids: CASSKVQENSYNSPLHF. CDR3 DNA sequence: TGTGCCAGCAGCAAAGTACAGGAAAACTCCTATAATTCACCCCTCCACTTT.

The chain links TRBV2 to TRBJ2-3; TRBD1 might be the D (6 bases). Deletions cut 4 bases from V and 2 bases from J, with 10 bases between. From germline, CDR1 is SNHLY and CDR2 FYNNEI. CDR3 length equals 14 residues. CDR3 protein: CASSAQGHTDTQYF. CDR3 coding DNA: TGTGCCAGCAGTGCACAGGGCCACACAGATACGCAGTATTTT.

This clone was detected only a few times. V usage is TRBV30 and J usage is TRBJ2-5; 8 positions match TRBD1. The CDR3 has 16 residues. Losses at the gene ends were 1 base for V and 2 bases for J; bases not matched to a gene: 9. The germline CDR1 and CDR2 sequences are GTSNPN and SVGIG (reference sequence). The CDR3: CAWSAQGAPAQETQYF. In DNA form, the CDR3 reads TGTGCCTGGAGTGCTCAGGGGGCACCAGCTCAAGAGACCCAGTACTTC.

The gene calls are TRBV7-9 and TRBJ1-1; D unresolved. This CDR3 region has 13 residues. Germline-derived CDR1 and CDR2 are SEHNR and FQNEAQ (reference sequence). V lost 4 bases to trimming and J lost 2 bases, with 8 bases between them. The CDR3 sequence: CASSSQANTEAFF. The CDR3 region has the DNA TGTGCCAGCAGCTCCCAGGCTAACACTGAAGCTTTCTTT.

This clone has a handful of counts. V usage is TRBV4-3 and J usage is TRBJ1-3; D is unclear. Trimming removed 0 bases from V and 1 base from J, with 7 bases in between. The germline CDR1 and CDR2 sequences are LGHNA and YSLEER. The CDR3 sequence is 15 residues long. Here the CDR3 DNA reads TGCGCCAGCAGCCAAGATGGCAGGTCTGGAAACACCATATATTTT. This codes for CASSQDGRSGNTIYF.

In this sample, this clone turned up a few times. This chain uses TRBV7-3 with TRBJ2-6; D might be TRBD1 (5 bases). Trimming took off 4 bases at V and 2 bases at J, with 9 bases between the two ends. The germline V gene has CDR1 SGHTA and CDR2 FQGTGA. The CDR3 is 15 residues long. CDR3 residues: CASSWGVPGANVLTF. CDR3 sequence (DNA): TGTGCCAGCAGCTGGGGCGTCCCTGGGGCCAACGTCCTGACTTTC.

The rearrangement uses TRBV4-2 and TRBJ1-3; 9 bases are a match to TRBD1. The CDR3 runs to 18 residues. With 4 bases clipped from V and 3 bases from J, the junction kept 13 bases outside the gene matches. Germline CDR1 LGHNA, CDR2 YNFKEQ. CDR3 loop: CASSPSYKMTGGGNTIYF. The CDR3 region has the DNA TGTGCCAGCAGCCCAAGTTATAAAATGACAGGGGGTGGAAACACCATATATTTT.

The chain is built from TRBV6-6 and TRBJ2-1, with 10 bases identical to TRBD2. The CDR3 spans 15 residues. With V trimmed by 2 bases and J by 4 bases, 2 bases remained unmatched. Germline values: CDR1 MNHNY, CDR2 SVGAGI (reference sequence). The CDR3 DNA reads TGTGCCAGCAGTTACCAACTAGCGGGGTACAATGAGCAGTTCTTC. Protein product: CASSYQLAGYNEQFF.

The V call is TRBV7-2, the J call TRBJ2-7, with D tentatively TRBD2 (6 bases). V was pared by 4 bases and J by 4 bases, with 14 bases between. Per the germline V gene, CDR1 is SGHTA and CDR2 is FQGNSA. The CDR3 totals 14 residues. Here the CDR3 reads CASSSLTRGYEQYF. The CDR3 DNA is TGTGCCAGCAGCTCTCTGACCCGGGGGTACGAGCAGTACTTC.

The chain uses TRBV7-9 and TRBJ1-1; a possible D gene is TRBD1 (5 bases). The CDR3 covers 14 residues. Between the trimmed V and J ends, which lost 1 base and 3 bases, there was a span of 9 bases. Germline lookup yields CDR1 SEHNR and CDR2 FQNEAQ (reference sequence). The CDR3 bases are TGTGCCAGCAGCTTAGGCAGGGCGGACACTGAAGCTTTCTTT. Encoded protein: CASSLGRADTEAFF.

The chain combines TRBV6-1 with TRBJ2-1, with 9 positions matching TRBD1. The junction had 4 bases not matched to a gene; V was cut back by 6 bases and J by 4 bases. This CDR3 has 14 amino acids. Per the germline V gene, CDR1 is MNHNS and CDR2 is SASEGT. The CDR3 DNA reads TGTGCCAGCAGACTCGGACAGGGGTACAATGAGCAGTTCTTC. It is translated as CASRLGQGYNEQFF.

The gene calls are TRBV6-1 and TRBJ2-5, with D perhaps matching TRBD1 (5 bases). Germline CDR1 MNHNS, CDR2 SASEGT. This CDR3 comprises 14 residues. Trimming pared 7 bases from V and 5 bases from J, leaving 17 bases between. DNA of the CDR3: TGTGCCAGCACCGAATGGGGCAGGGCTGAGACCCAGTACTTC. This gives the protein CASTEWGRAETQYF.

V gene TRBV28 combines with J gene TRBJ2-1; a possible D gene is TRBD2 (5 bases). This CDR3 spans 15 amino acids. Trimming stripped 5 bases from V and 2 bases from J, with 13 bases between. Germline V lookup: CDR1 MDHEN, CDR2 SYDVKM. Here the CDR3 DNA reads TGTGCCAGCAGTCCCCCCCAGCGGACCTACAATGAGCAGTTCTTC. This gives the protein CASSPPQRTYNEQFF.

This clone appeared a few times. The V call is TRBV9, the J call TRBJ2-7; TRBD2 might be the D (7 bases). CDR1 SGDLS and CDR2 YYNGEE come from the germline V gene. V was shortened by 4 bases and J by 1 base, with 15 bases between the two germline ends. This CDR3 contains 15 residues. The CDR3 sequence is CASSLGGGESYEQYF. In DNA, the CDR3 is TGTGCCAGCAGCTTAGGGGGAGGGGAGTCCTACGAGCAGTACTTC.

In its sample, this clone was seen a few times. This chain's CDR3 is CASSPGQGANYGYTF. CDR3 sequence (DNA): TGTGCCAGCAGCCCGGGACAAGGGGCTAACTATGGCTACACCTTC. The chain joins TRBV7-9 to TRBJ1-2; tentative D call: TRBD1 (6 bases). The V gene lost 5 bases and the J gene lost 0 bases, with 13 bases spanning the gap. Germline values: CDR1 SEHNR, CDR2 FQNEAQ (reference sequence). The CDR3 runs to 15 residues. The full variable domain, its missing parts supplied by reference TRBV7-9 and TRBJ1-2, is DTGVSQNPRHKITKRGQNVTFRCDPISEHNRLYWYRQTLGQGPEFLTYFQNEAQLEKSRLLSDRFSAERPKGSFSTLEIQRTEQGDSAMYLCASSPGQGANYGYTFGSGTRLTVV.

This clone was seen a handful of times. The V call is TRBV29-1, the J call TRBJ2-7, with 10 positions matching TRBD1. The CDR3 totals 12 residues. CDR1 SQVTM and CDR2 ANQGSEA come from the germline V gene. Trimming at V came to 7 bases and at J to 5 bases, leaving 5 bases not matched to a gene. The CDR3 DNA reads TGCAGCGGGGGGGGACAGGGGAACGAGCAGTACTTC. Translating it yields CSGGGQGNEQYF.

The V gene is TRBV27, the J gene TRBJ2-5, with TRBD2 matching 8 bases. Near its end, the DNA agrees better with TRBJ2-7, so the J call may be wrong. CDR1 and CDR2 (germline): MNHEY, SMNVEV (reference sequence). The CDR3 extends over 14 amino acids. The CDR3 loop reads CASSLEREPLEQYF. As DNA, the CDR3 is TGTGCCAGCAGTCTAGAGCGGGAGCCTCTCGAGCAGTACTTC.

V is TRBV7-2 and J is TRBJ1-2, with D perhaps TRBD1 (5 bases). V was cut by 1 base and J by 6 bases, with 15 bases left in between. The germline V gene encodes CDR1 SGHTA and CDR2 FQGNSA. The CDR3 totals 15 residues. This CDR3 is CASSLGGGDADGYTF. CDR3 in DNA: TGTGCCAGCAGCTTAGGCGGAGGGGACGCGGATGGCTACACCTTC.